This entry is about one TCR beta chain. This sample is part of a study of blood T cell repertoires in COVID-19. The authors' processing: Reference gene primer amplification gave nucleated cell count estimates. Sequencing was performed with immunoSEQ multiplex PCR; in TCRdb, only in-frame clones are kept and a portion is missing. V and J calls and clone size are as listed in that table; D and trimming were resolved from the DNA. The sample carries 50,000 to 70,000 clones, 65% to 85% recorded once. In terms of age and location, participants ranged from roughly 18 to 100 years and lived in about 25 US areas. During the 2 weeks before they entered the study, exposed participants had met someone with a PCR-confirmed or clinician-diagnosed COVID-19 case. V lost 6 bases, J lost 6 bases, and 2 bases stayed unmatched. The V gene's germline CDR1 is SNHLY and CDR2 FYNNEI. The CDR3 contains 12 residues.

This rearrangement joins TRBV2 to TRBJ2-3; 8 bases are shared with TRBD1. This TCR derives from a woman aged 55-69 years who had been exposed to COVID-19. Sequenced input: PBMCs or T cells enriched from blood (not recorded which). In nucleotides, the CDR3 is TGTGCCAGCAGGCAGGGGGCCGATACGCAGTATTTT. It is translated as CASRQGADTQYF.